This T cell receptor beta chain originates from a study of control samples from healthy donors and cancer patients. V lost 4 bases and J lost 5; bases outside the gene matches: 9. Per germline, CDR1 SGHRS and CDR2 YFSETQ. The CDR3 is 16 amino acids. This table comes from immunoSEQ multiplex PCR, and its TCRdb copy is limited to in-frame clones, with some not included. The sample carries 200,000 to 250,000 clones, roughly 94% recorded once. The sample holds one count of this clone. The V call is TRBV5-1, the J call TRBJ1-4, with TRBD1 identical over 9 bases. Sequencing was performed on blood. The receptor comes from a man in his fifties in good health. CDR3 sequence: CASSETPGQGNEKLFF. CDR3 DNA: TGCGCCAGCAGCGAAACACCGGGACAGGGAAATGAAAAACTGTTTTTT.